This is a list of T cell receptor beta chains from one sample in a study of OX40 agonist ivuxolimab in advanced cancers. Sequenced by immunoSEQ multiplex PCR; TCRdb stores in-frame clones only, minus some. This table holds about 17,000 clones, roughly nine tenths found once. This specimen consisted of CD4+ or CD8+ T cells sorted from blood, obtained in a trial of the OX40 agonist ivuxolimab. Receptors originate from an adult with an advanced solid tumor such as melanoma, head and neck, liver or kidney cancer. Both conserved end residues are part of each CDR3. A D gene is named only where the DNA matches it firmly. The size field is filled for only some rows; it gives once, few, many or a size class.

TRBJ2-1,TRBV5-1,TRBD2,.,TGCGCCAGCAGCTTGAGCGGGATACAATCTAGCGATGAGCAGTTCTTC,CASSLSGIQSSDEQFF
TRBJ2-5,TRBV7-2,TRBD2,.,TGTGCCAGCAGCTTCCGACTAGCGGGGGGGCAAGAGACCCAGTACTTC,CASSFRLAGGQETQYF
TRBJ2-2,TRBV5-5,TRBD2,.,TGTGCCAGCAGCTTCGTGGCGGGGGGATACACCGGGGAGCTGTTTTTT,CASSFVAGGYTGELFF
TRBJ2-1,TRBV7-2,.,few,TGTGCCAGCAGCTTAATGGATGAGCAGTTCTTC,CASSLMDEQFF
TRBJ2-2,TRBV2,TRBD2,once,TGTGCCAGCAGGAGAGATAGCGGGAGTCCCGGGGAGCTGTTTTTT,CASRRDSGSPGELFF
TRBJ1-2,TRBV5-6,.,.,TGTGCCAGCAGCTCCATCCCGGGGGCGGCGGATGGCTACACCTTC,CASSSIPGAADGYTF
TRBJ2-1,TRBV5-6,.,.,TGTGCCAGCAGCTTGGCGGCAGGGTCCACCTACAATGAGCAGTTCTTC,CASSLAAGSTYNEQFF
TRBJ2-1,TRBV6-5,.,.,TGTGCCAGCTCACTAGCCGGCTCCTACAATGAGCAGTTCTTC,CASSLAGSYNEQFF
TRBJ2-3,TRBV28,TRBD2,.,TGTGCCAGCGTCGTAAGCGGGGGGGTTCTGGATACGCAGTATTTT,CASVVSGGVLDTQYF
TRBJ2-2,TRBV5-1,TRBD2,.,TGCGCCAGCAGCGAAGGACTAGCGGGAGCCGCCGGGTACACCGGGGAGCTGTTTTTT,CASSEGLAGAAGYTGELFF
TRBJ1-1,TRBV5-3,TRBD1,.,TGTGCCAGAAGCTTACCGGGACAGGTGAACACTGAAGCTTTCTTT,CARSLPGQVNTEAFF
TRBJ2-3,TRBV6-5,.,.,TGTGCCAGCAGACAGGGAGGAACAGATACGCAGTATTTT,CASRQGGTDTQYF
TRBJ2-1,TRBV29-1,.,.,TGCAGCGGGCTAGCATCTGAGCAGTTCTTC,CSGLASEQFF
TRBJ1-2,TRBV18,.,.,TGTGCCAGCTCACCGTCCGACAGCTCCTATGGCTACACCTTC,CASSPSDSSYGYTF
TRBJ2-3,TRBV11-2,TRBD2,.,TGTGCCAGCAGCTTAGCGGGAGGACCAGATACGCAGTATTTT,CASSLAGGPDTQYF
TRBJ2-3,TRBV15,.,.,TGTGCCACCAGCAGGGTTGGCAGCACAGATACGCAGTATTTT,CATSRVGSTDTQYF
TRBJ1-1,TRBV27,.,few,TGTGCCAGCAGTTACCGGGACCAGGGGGAAGCTTTCTTT,CASSYRDQGEAFF
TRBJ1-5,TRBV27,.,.,TGTGCCAGCAGTTCCCGTAGAACAAAGGGAGCGGGTCAGCCCCAGCATTTT,CASSSRRTKGAGQPQHF
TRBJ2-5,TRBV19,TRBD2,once,TGTGCCAGTAGCTCGGCGGGAGGGGCCGAGACCCAGTACTTC,CASSSAGGAETQYF
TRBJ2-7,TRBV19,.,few,TGTGCCAGTAGCGGCGAGGGAAGCTCCTACGAGCAGTACTTC,CASSGEGSSYEQYF